These 3 T cell receptor beta chains were all obtained from the same sample, sequenced in a study of T cell changes during pregnancy in multiple sclerosis. Sequencing was performed with immunoSEQ multiplex PCR; in TCRdb, only in-frame clones are kept and a portion is missing. The sample shows roughly 89,000 clones, about 93% of them seen only once. The input for sequencing was peripheral blood, taken in the first trimester of pregnancy. Receptors originate from a female donor with multiple sclerosis, enrolled in a pregnancy study.

J is TRBJ2-1 and V is TRBV27; D call uncertain. Germline CDR1 MNHEY, CDR2 SMNVEV (reference sequence). This CDR3 has 13 amino acids. V was pared by 6 bases and J by 1 base, with 7 bases between. The CDR3 region has the DNA TGTGCCAGCAGGTCGGGTTCCTACAATGAGCAGTTCTTC. The encoded protein is CASRSGSYNEQFF.

This chain uses TRBV10-3 with TRBJ2-1, with a weak D call TRBD2 (5 bases). Trimming left V 7 bases short and J 0 bases short, with 13 bases between. The V gene's germline CDR1 is ENHRY and CDR2 SYGVKD. This CDR3 comprises 15 residues. CDR3 DNA: TGTGCCATCAACGGAGCGGAGTACTCCTACAATGAGCAGTTCTTC. It specifies CAINGAEYSYNEQFF.

This clone was found once. The V call is TRBV10-3, the J call TRBJ2-7; TRBD2 aligns across 9 bases. After removal of 4 bases from V and 2 bases from J, the junction contained 12 bases not matched to a gene. The CDR3 loop spans 17 amino acids. Germline assignment: CDR1 ENHRY and CDR2 SYGVKD. The CDR3 region is CAISASVGGGVPYEQYF. The CDR3 bases are TGTGCCATCAGTGCTAGCGTTGGCGGGGGGGTGCCCTACGAGCAGTACTTC.